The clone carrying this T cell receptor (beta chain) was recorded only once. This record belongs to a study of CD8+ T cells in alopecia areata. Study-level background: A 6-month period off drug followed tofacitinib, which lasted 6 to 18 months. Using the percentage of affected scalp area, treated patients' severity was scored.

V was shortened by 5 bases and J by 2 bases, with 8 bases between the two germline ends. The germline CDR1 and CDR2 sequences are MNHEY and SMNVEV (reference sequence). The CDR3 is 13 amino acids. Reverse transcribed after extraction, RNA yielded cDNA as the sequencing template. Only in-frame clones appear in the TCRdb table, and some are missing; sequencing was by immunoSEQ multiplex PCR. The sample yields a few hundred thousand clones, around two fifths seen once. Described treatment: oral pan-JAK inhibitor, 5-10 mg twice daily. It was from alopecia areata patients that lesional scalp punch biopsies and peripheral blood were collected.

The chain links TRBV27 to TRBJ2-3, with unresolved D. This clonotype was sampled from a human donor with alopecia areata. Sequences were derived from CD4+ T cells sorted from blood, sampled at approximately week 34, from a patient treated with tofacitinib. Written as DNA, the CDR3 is TGTGCCAGCAGTCACCCCAACACAGATACGCAGTATTTT. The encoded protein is CASSHPNTDTQYF.